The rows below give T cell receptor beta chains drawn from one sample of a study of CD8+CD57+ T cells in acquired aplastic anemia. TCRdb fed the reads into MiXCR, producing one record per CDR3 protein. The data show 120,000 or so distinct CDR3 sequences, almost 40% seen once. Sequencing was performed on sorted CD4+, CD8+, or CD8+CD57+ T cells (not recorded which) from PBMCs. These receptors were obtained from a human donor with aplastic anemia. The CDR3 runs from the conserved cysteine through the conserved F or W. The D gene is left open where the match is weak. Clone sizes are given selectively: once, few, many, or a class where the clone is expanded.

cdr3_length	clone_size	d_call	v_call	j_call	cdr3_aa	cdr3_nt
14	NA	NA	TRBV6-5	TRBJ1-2	CASRYSRNTYGYTF	TGTGCCAGCAGATACAGCCGAAACACCTATGGCTACACCTTC
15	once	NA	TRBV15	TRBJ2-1	CATSRGGTDYNEQFF	TGTGCCACCAGCAGAGGAGGAACCGATTACAATGAGCAGTTCTTC
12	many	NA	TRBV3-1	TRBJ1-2	CASSHYGGGYTF	TGTGCCAGCAGCCATTATGGAGGTGGCTACACCTTC
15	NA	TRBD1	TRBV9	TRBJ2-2	CASSPRGPGTGELFF	TGTGCCAGCAGCCCCAGGGGGCCTGGCACCGGGGAGCTGTTTTTT
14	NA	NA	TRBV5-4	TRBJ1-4	CASSLTGYDEKLFF	TGTGCCAGCAGCTTGACAGGGTATGATGAAAAACTGTTTTTT
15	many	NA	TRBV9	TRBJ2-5	CASSVGSQGGETQYF	TGTGCCAGCAGCGTAGGATCTCAAGGGGGGGAGACCCAGTACTTC
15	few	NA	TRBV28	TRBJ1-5	CASSSGQNSNQPQHF	TGTGCCAGCAGTTCGGGACAAAACAGCAATCAGCCCCAGCATTTT
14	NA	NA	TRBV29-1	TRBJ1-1	CSVPRRGENTEAFF	TGCAGCGTTCCCCGGAGGGGAGAGAACACTGAAGCTTTCTTT
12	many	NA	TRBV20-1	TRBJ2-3	CSATTGGHTQYF	TGCAGTGCTACCACGGGCGGGCATACGCAGTATTTT
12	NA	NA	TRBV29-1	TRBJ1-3	CSVRGEGNTIYF	TGCAGCGTTAGGGGTGAAGGGAACACCATATATTTT
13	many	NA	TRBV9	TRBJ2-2	CASSEGVVGELFF	TGTGCCAGCAGCGAGGGGGTGGTCGGGGAGCTGTTTTTT
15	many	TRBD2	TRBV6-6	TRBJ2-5	CASSYRAGGPETQYF	TGTGCCAGCAGTTATAGAGCGGGGGGGCCGGAGACCCAGTACTTC
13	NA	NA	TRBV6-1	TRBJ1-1	CASNEWGNTEAFF	TGTGCCAGCAACGAATGGGGTAACACTGAAGCTTTCTTT
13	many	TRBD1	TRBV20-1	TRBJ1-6	CSAPGQALSPLHF	TGCAGTGCCCCGGGACAGGCCCTATCACCCCTCCACTTT
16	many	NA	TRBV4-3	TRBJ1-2	CASSHTFPGLNYGYTF	TGCGCCAGCAGCCACACCTTTCCGGGTCTCAACTATGGCTACACCTTC
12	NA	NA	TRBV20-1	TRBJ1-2	CSARVGGLGYTF	TGCAGTGCTAGAGTGGGGGGCCTTGGCTACACCTTC
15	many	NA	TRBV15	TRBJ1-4	CATSRVGATNEKLFF	TGTGCCACCAGCAGAGTAGGAGCAACTAATGAAAAACTGTTTTTT
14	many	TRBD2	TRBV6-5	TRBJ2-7	CASSYEAGVNEQYF	TGTGCCAGCAGTTACGAAGCGGGGGTAAACGAGCAGTACTTC
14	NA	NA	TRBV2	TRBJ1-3	CASRPLRFGNTVYF	TGTGCCAGCAGACCTTTACGCTTTGGAAACACCGTATATTTT
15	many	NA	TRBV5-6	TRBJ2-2	CASSSGRRRTGELFF	TGTGCCAGCAGCTCGGGACGTAGAAGGACCGGGGAGCTGTTTTTT
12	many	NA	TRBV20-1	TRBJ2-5	CSARGGQETQYF	TGCAGTGCTAGGGGGGGTCAAGAGACCCAGTACTTC
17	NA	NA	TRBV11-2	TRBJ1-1	CARSLIGFLGMNTEAFF	TGTGCCCGCAGCTTAATCGGGTTTTTGGGCATGAACACTGAAGCTTTCTTT
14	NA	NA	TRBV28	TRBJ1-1	CASRDGGVNTEAFF	TGTGCCAGCAGGGACGGGGGGGTGAACACTGAAGCTTTCTTT
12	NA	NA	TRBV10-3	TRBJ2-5	CAINQGGETQYF	TGTGCCATCAATCAGGGAGGTGAGACCCAGTACTTC
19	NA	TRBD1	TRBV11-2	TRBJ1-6	CASSATHTLQGANNSHLRF	TGTGCCAGCAGCGCCACCCATACCCTACAGGGGGCGAACAATTCACACCTCCGCTTT
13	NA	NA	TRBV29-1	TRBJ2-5	CSVMTLEGETQYF	TGCAGCGTAATGACCCTAGAAGGGGAGACCCAGTACTTC
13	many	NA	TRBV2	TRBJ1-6	CASSDRANSPLHF	TGTGCCAGCAGTGACAGGGCCAATTCACCCCTCCACTTT
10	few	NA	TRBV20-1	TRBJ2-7	CSAFSDEQYF	TGCAGTGCCTTTAGCGACGAGCAGTACTTC
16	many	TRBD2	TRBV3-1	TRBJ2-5	CASSLRGSGGPRTQYF	TGTGCCAGCAGCCTCCGAGGGAGCGGGGGGCCCAGGACCCAGTACTTC
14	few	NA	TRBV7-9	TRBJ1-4	CASSFRTPNEKLFF	TGTGCCAGCAGCTTCCGGACACCTAATGAAAAACTGTTTTTT
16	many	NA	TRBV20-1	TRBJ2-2	CSARDTRASNTGELFF	TGCAGTGCTAGAGATACGAGGGCCTCGAACACCGGGGAGCTGTTTTTT
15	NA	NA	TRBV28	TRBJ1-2	CASRGEGVANYGYTF	TGTGCCAGTCGGGGGGAGGGGGTCGCTAACTATGGCTACACCTTC
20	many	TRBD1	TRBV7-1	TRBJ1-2	CASSSKTGGLSEAPGHGYTF	TGTGCCAGCAGCTCAAAGACAGGGGGACTCTCCGAAGCTCCTGGTCATGGCTACACCTTC
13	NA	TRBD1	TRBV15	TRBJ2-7	CATTPGQGDEQYF	TGTGCCACCACTCCCGGACAGGGGGACGAGCAGTACTTC
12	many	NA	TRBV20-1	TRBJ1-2	CSASMGSYGYTF	TGCAGTGCTAGTATGGGAAGCTATGGCTACACCTTC